This T cell receptor (beta chain) appears in the sequencing data of a study of T cells in localized non-small cell lung cancer. CDR3 length: 16 amino acids. Germline V CDR1 and CDR2: SGHRS, YFSETQ. The germline V and J ends were trimmed by 6 bases and 0 bases, with 15 bases remaining between them. Comment on this clone: Its target is unknown.

Clones were read by immunoSEQ multiplex PCR, and TCRdb kept only the in-frame ones, dropping some. The sample includes around 50,000 clones, roughly 85% of them seen just once. Regarding the study as a whole: Paired adjacent lung recovered a median around 60 of the top 100 tumor clones.

The sequence came from a woman aged 35 to 70 with stage I lung adenocarcinoma. The chain combines TRBV5-1 with TRBJ2-2, with D maybe TRBD2 (6 bases). The sample in question was peripheral blood, obtained before any cancer treatment. DNA for the CDR3: TGCGCCAGCACTCTGGCGGGGCGTCCGAACACCGGGGAGCTGTTTTTT. Amino acid sequence: CASTLAGRPNTGELFF.